This record looks at one T cell receptor (beta chain) sequence and its context. TCRdb reanalysed the RT-PCR reads using MiXCR and keeps one entry per CDR3 protein. This table has about 680,000 distinct CDR3 sequences, 13% to 15% appearing once. The germline CDR1 and CDR2 sequences are MNHNY and SVGAGI (reference sequence). V was shortened by 6 bases and J by 9 bases, with 23 bases between the two germline ends. The CDR3 consists of 16 residues. V is TRBV6-6 and J is TRBJ1-4; D possibly corresponds to TRBD1 (5 bases). Sequenced material: memory CD4+ T cells from blood. The TCR originated in a female donor in good health, serving as a healthy control. The CDR3 is CASSLSRDPQRQKLFF. CDR3 sequence (DNA): TGTGCCAGCAGCCTCAGCCGGGACCCTCAACGACAAAAACTGTTTTTT.